Sequencing of this T cell receptor (beta chain) was carried out in a study of PD-1 blockade in classical Hodgkin lymphoma (dated by TCRdb to the early 2020s). About the investigation overall: A peripheral blood immune signature of response to PD-1 blockade in classical Hodgkin lymphoma was defined using TCR beta sequencing and CyTOF. The investigation overall reported the following: Newly diagnosed patients were reported to have lower baseline TCR diversity than healthy donors, and relapsed/refractory patients were reported to have lower baseline TCR diversity still. Only a single clinical trial cohort was studied, and what caused the repertoire differences, possibly disease activity or prior therapy, remained undefined.

Points on this clone: Its antigen is unknown. Base qualities are not recorded, but no much larger clone differs from it by a single base.

The time point label, as the study defines it: newly diagnosed, previously untreated cHL patient sample. Using a Miltenyi CD4+ T cell isolation kit, CD4+ T cells were purified from thawed PBMCs through magnetic negative selection. As a comparison group for the relapsed/refractory trial patients, PBMCs from patients with newly diagnosed, previously untreated classical Hodgkin lymphoma were sequenced. Peripheral blood was collected in 8 mL Vacutainer Cell Preparation Tubes, from which PBMCs were isolated by centrifugation and then cryopreserved. Purified CD4+ and CD8+ fractions were prepared only for cases with an additional available PBMC sample. Magnetically labelled cells were removed on LS columns in a quadroMACS separator, and the flow-through was retained as the purified fraction. Genomic DNA was isolated using the Qiagen DNeasy kit from unsorted PBMCs as well as from negatively selected CD4+ and CD8+ fractions. TCR beta CDR3 regions were subjected to amplification by immunoSEQ multiplex PCR with primers that anneal to V and J segments. A synthetic immune receptor repertoire was used to minimize amplification bias, and any remaining bias was removed computationally after sequencing. From the authors' description of their analysis: Repertoire diversity was quantified as the Shannon entropy index using custom Python scripts. The unsorted, CD4+ and CD8+ repertoires were each analyzed separately, with the exception of combined analyses, where CD4+ and CD8+ sequences were merged in silico. The table was pulled from immuneACCESS by TCRdb, which kept in-frame rearrangements only. Such tables lose some clones; where checked, under half of the loss comes from unresolved V genes, and the rest has no known cause. The V and J calls and clone size come from that table; D and trimming were worked out from the DNA. Recorded for this sample are about 3,100 clones; over 80% of them occurred a single time. Jointly, the top ten make up approximately 2.5% of the sample.

Looking up the germline V gene (reference sequence) yields CDR1 LNHDA and CDR2 SQIVND. The CDR3 covers 15 residues, taking in both the cysteine and the phenylalanine. Just the 45-base CDR3 DNA is kept, in frame starting at base 1. V loses 3 bases, J loses 0 bases, and the germline ends lie 9 bases apart. The receptor was derived from a human donor with classical Hodgkin lymphoma. Recombination connected TRBV19 to TRBJ1-3, with the D gene too uncertain to name. Sequenced sample: CD4+ T cells from blood. The DNA sequence is given as TGTGCCAGTAGTATTTCCAGGAGCTCTGGAAACACCATATATTTT. Its product reads: CASSISRSSGNTIYF.